This TCR beta chain was recorded in a study of blood T cells in healthy people across ages. As regards this clonotype: Mismatch with germline at one junction end may stem from a read error.

No fewer than 7 million PBMCs went into each sample. CDR3 length equals 14 residues. Per germline, CDR1 MGHDK and CDR2 SYGVNS. Primed by a sample-barcoded 5' primer and a J-beta primer mix, a second PCR proceeded for roughly 7 to 11 cycles. A single record per CDR3 protein comes from TCRdb applying MiXCR to the 5' RACE reads. The sample has about 1.4 million distinct CDR3 sequences, 59% seen once. Material for sequencing was blood. The receptor comes from a man between 18 and 35 years old in good health. The chain uses TRBV25-1 and TRBJ2-1; 9 nucleotides agree with TRBD1. CDR3 loop: CASGDRGIWNEQFF. CDR3 coding DNA: TGTGCCAGCGGTGACAGGGGGATTTGGAATGAGCAGTTCTTC.